Below are 2 T cell receptor beta chains sequenced from a single sample in a study of read filtering for tumor transcriptome and immune sequencing. This library used 300 to 500 ng RNA and molecular barcoded adaptors spanning alpha/delta and beta/gamma chains. From the reads, TCRdb called clonotypes with MiXCR, one entry per CDR3 protein. This sample has 35,000 to 50,000 distinct CDR3 sequences, with less than 20% found just once. Sequencing input: a population of CD138-negative cells sorted from bone marrow. The origin of the receptors is a donor aged 40 or older with multiple myeloma.

This clonotype was counted ten times or more. The V and J genes are TRBV11-2 and TRBJ2-5, with TRBD2 identical over 10 bases. With V trimmed by 5 bases and J by 4 bases, 4 bases remained unmatched. CDR3 size: 14 residues. The germline V gene encodes CDR1 SGHAT and CDR2 FQNNGV. CDR3 nucleotide sequence: TGTGCCAGCAGCGTAGCGGGAGGTTCAGAGACCCAGTACTTC. This codes for CASSVAGGSETQYF. Using reference TRBV11-2 and TRBJ2-5 for the parts outside the CDR3, the full variable domain is EAGVAQSPRYKIIEKRQSVAFWCNPISGHATLYWYQQILGQGPKLLIQFQNNGVVDDSQLPKDRFSAERLKGVDSTLKIQPAKLEDSAVYLCASSVAGGSETQYFGPGTRLLVL.

This clonotype was seen ten or more times. The chain employs TRBV7-9 and TRBJ2-3; TRBD2 matches 8 bases. Germline CDR1 SEHNR, CDR2 FQNEAQ (reference sequence). This CDR3 is built from 15 residues. V shed 5 bases, J shed 3 bases, and the junction held 7 bases outside the gene matches. CDR3 in DNA: TGTGCCAGCAGCCCCGTAGCGGGAAGGACAGATACGCAGTATTTT. Protein product: CASSPVAGRTDTQYF.